Here is one T cell receptor (beta chain) with its context. Its target antigen remains unknown. Base qualities are not recorded, but no much larger clone differs from it by a single base. The sample is drawn from a study of blood T cell repertoires in COVID-19 (TCRdb year 2020). With respect to the entire study: The collaborator samples originated in the United States, Italy and Spain and spanned the acute and convalescent phases of COVID-19. The prospective study material was composed of cDNA or gDNA derived from T cells, B-cell-depleted T cells, or PBMCs. The repertoires were made available in a free public database intended to serve as a resource for research on the immune response to SARS-CoV-2. Samples came from the ongoing ImmuneRACE study (first 160 participants) plus 1,254 subjects from 6 global collaborators. Where available, HLA class I and class II types were taken from metadata supplied by the sample provider and were not determined by assay-based typing. Subjects who had been exposed to COVID-19, were actively infected with it, or had recovered from it provided the deeply sampled blood TCRbeta repertoires that made up the dataset. Nearly every sample came with metadata listing a de-identified subject ID, COVID-19 status, age in years and sex. Study-wide conclusions, independent of this receptor: The quantity of clinical and demographic metadata differed by source and by participant and was supplied without curation.

Collaborating institutions collected whole blood in K2EDTA tubes following their own protocols. For TCRbeta analysis, collaborator samples were shipped as frozen whole blood, as isolated PBMCs, or as DNA extracted from either sample type. TCRbeta CDR3 regions were amplified from genomic DNA by means of the immunoSEQ Assay, a bias-controlled multiplex PCR. Concerning the study's data processing: Within the assay, amplification of reference gene primers was used to estimate how many nucleated cells each sample contained. Sequence reads were collapsed and filtered to measure the absolute abundance of every unique TCRbeta CDR3 rearrangement. Productive Simpson clonality was computed per sample as the square root of Simpson's diversity index over productive rearrangements. TCRdb carries this immuneACCESS record with in-frame sequences only. Its versions omit some clonotypes, under half of them owing to an unresolved V gene in the studies checked, with the rest unexplained. V and J calls and clone size are as listed in that table; D and trimming were resolved from the DNA. The sample data list under 150,000 clones, and about three quarters of these were observed just once. The ten largest clones represent about an eighth of the sample.

From cysteine to phenylalanine, the CDR3 is 15 amino acids long. Only CDR3 DNA remains: 45 bases, in frame from the first base. The germline V gene sets CDR1 to SGHRS and CDR2 to YFSETQ. V is reduced by 4 bases and J by 2 bases, leaving a spacing of 15 bases between them. The sample consisted of peripheral blood. The receptor comes from an elderly man with acute or convalescent COVID-19. The chain is made from TRBV5-1 and TRBJ2-5; TRBD2 is possibly the D segment (5 matching bases). The nucleotide sequence is given as TGCGCCAGCAGCCCTACCGGGGTGCCACAAGAGACCCAGTACTTC. It is translated as CASSPTGVPQETQYF.